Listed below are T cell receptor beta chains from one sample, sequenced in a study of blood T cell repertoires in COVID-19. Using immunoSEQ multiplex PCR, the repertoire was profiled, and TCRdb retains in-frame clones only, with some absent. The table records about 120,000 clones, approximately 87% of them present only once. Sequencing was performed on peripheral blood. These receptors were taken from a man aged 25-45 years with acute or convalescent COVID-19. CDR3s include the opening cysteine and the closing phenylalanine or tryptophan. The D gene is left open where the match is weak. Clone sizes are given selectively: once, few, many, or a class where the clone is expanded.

TGTGCCAGCAGTTCGGTCTTATACGAGCAGTACTTC	CASSSVLYEQYF	TRBV12-3/TRBV12-4	NA	NA	12	TRBJ2-7
TGCGCCAGCACCCCGGGGGGCGGGGGATTAGTGCAGTTCTTC	CASTPGGGGLVQFF	TRBV5-1	NA	few	14	TRBJ2-1
TGTGCCAGTAGTCCCCTTCCGGGTCCATCTTACGAGCAGTACTTC	CASSPLPGPSYEQYF	TRBV19	NA	NA	15	TRBJ2-7
TGCGCCAGCAGCCTTGCGGGCGGCACAGATACGCAGTATTTT	CASSLAGGTDTQYF	TRBV4-1	NA	NA	14	TRBJ2-3
TGTGCCAGCAGCCCCCGTGAGGGACTAAATGAAAAACTGTTTTTT	CASSPREGLNEKLFF	TRBV5-5	NA	few	15	TRBJ1-4
TGTGCCAGCAGCCCCGGACTAGCGGGAGCGAATGAGCAGTTCTTC	CASSPGLAGANEQFF	TRBV7-8	TRBD2	once	15	TRBJ2-1
TGTGCCAGCAGTGGGCAGGGGAGGGCCGGGGAGCTGTTTTTT	CASSGQGRAGELFF	TRBV2	NA	NA	14	TRBJ2-2
TGTGCCAGCAGCTTATTCGGGGGGGGCAATGAGCAGTTCTTC	CASSLFGGGNEQFF	TRBV7-2	TRBD2	NA	14	TRBJ2-1
TGTGCCAGCAGTCCAGGGGACACCGGGGAGCTGTTTTTT	CASSPGDTGELFF	TRBV7-9	NA	NA	13	TRBJ2-2
TGTGCCAGCAGTTACGGCCCAGGCCCTCAGCCCCAGCATTTT	CASSYGPGPQPQHF	TRBV6-5	NA	few	14	TRBJ1-5
TGTGCCAGCAGTTATGACAGGTGGAACACTGAAGCTTTCTTT	CASSYDRWNTEAFF	TRBV6-2/TRBV6-3	NA	NA	14	TRBJ1-1
TGTGCCAGCAGGGCGGATGCAACTAATGAAAAACTGTTTTTT	CASRADATNEKLFF	TRBV5-4	NA	NA	14	TRBJ1-4
TGTGCCAGCTCACCTGCGGGGATTGCCAAAAACATTCAGTACTTC	CASSPAGIAKNIQYF	TRBV18	NA	NA	15	TRBJ2-4
TGCAGCGCCCTGTTTGCGGGGACCCAGTACTTC	CSALFAGTQYF	TRBV29-1	NA	NA	11	TRBJ2-5
TGTGCCAGCAGCTGGACAGTCAGCACAGATACGCAGTATTTT	CASSWTVSTDTQYF	TRBV5-6	NA	NA	14	TRBJ2-3
TGCGCCAGCAGCCCTAACCCTAGCGGCACCGGGGAGCTGTTTTTT	CASSPNPSGTGELFF	TRBV5-1	TRBD2	NA	15	TRBJ2-2
TGTGCCAGCAGCTTGGCCGGGAGGGGCGATGAAAAACTGTTTTTT	CASSLAGRGDEKLFF	TRBV7-9	NA	NA	15	TRBJ1-4
TGCAGGGTAGGGACTAATGGCTACACCTTC	CRVGTNGYTF	TRBV20-1	NA	NA	10	TRBJ1-2
TGTGCCAGCAGCTTAGATAATGTTTCACCCCTCCACTTT	CASSLDNVSPLHF	TRBV11-3	NA	NA	13	TRBJ1-6
TGTGCCAGCATGCCAGGATATAGCAATCAGCCCCAGCATTTT	CASMPGYSNQPQHF	TRBV2	NA	NA	14	TRBJ1-5
TGTGCCAGCAGCCGCGGACAGTCGAATCAGCCCCAGCATTTT	CASSRGQSNQPQHF	TRBV4-2	NA	NA	14	TRBJ1-5
TGTGCCAGCTCACCTACCTCCGCAGGGGGATATGGCTACACCTTC	CASSPTSAGGYGYTF	TRBV18	TRBD1	NA	15	TRBJ1-2
TGTGCCAGCAGTGAGGCAGGGGGCGTTTACACTGAAGCTTTCTTT	CASSEAGGVYTEAFF	TRBV2	TRBD1	once	15	TRBJ1-1
TGTGCCAGTAGAAACCACGGGGACACTGAAGCTTTCTTT	CASRNHGDTEAFF	TRBV19	NA	NA	13	TRBJ1-1
TGTGCCAGCTCAGGGGGCTATGGCTACACCTTC	CASSGGYGYTF	TRBV6-5	TRBD1	few	11	TRBJ1-2
TGTGCCAGCAGCCGCGGACTAGCGGGAGGGCCGGAGGGTGAGCAGTTCTTC	CASSRGLAGGPEGEQFF	TRBV14	TRBD2	NA	17	TRBJ2-1
TGTGCCAGCAGCTTGAGAGGAGGAACTGAAGCTTTCTTT	CASSLRGGTEAFF	TRBV7-9	NA	NA	13	TRBJ1-1
TGTGCCAGTAGTAAGACGGGGGGGGTCACTGAAGCTTTCTTT	CASSKTGGVTEAFF	TRBV19	NA	NA	14	TRBJ1-1
TGTGCCAGCAGCTTTAGTCTCACTGAGCAGTTCTTC	CASSFSLTEQFF	TRBV7-9	NA	NA	12	TRBJ2-1
TGTGCCATCAGTGAGTCGAGGGACAGCTCCTACAATGAGCAGTTCTTC	CAISESRDSSYNEQFF	TRBV10-3	TRBD1	few	16	TRBJ2-1
TGTGCCAGCAGTTATGAGGGATTCACTCCCAATGAGCAGTTCTTC	CASSYEGFTPNEQFF	TRBV6-2/TRBV6-3	NA	NA	15	TRBJ2-1
TGTGCCAGCAGTGGAAGCGACACAGATACGCAGTATTTT	CASSGSDTDTQYF	TRBV6-4	NA	NA	13	TRBJ2-3
TGCGCCAGCAGCGAAGGACTAGCGGGATTGGGGAACATTCAGTACTTC	CASSEGLAGLGNIQYF	TRBV4-1	TRBD2	NA	16	TRBJ2-4
TGTGCCAGCTCACCAAGGGGAACCTACGAGCAGTACTTC	CASSPRGTYEQYF	TRBV18	NA	NA	13	TRBJ2-7
TGTGCCTGGAGCCCCGACACTTTCACCGGGGAGCTGTTTTTT	CAWSPDTFTGELFF	TRBV30	NA	few	14	TRBJ2-2
TGTGCCAGTAGTATAGACGGGCCTAGCGGGGATATCCAAGAGACCCAGTACTTC	CASSIDGPSGDIQETQYF	TRBV19	TRBD2	NA	18	TRBJ2-5
TGCGCCAGCAGCGTATCCGGGACAAAGACTGAAGCTTTCTTT	CASSVSGTKTEAFF	TRBV5-1	NA	NA	14	TRBJ1-1
TGTGCCAGCAGTGAATATAAAGGACCCGGGGGCACTGAAGCTTTCTTT	CASSEYKGPGGTEAFF	TRBV25-1	NA	once	16	TRBJ1-1
TGTGCCAGCAGTTTAACCCAGGGAGGAGGCTACACCTTC	CASSLTQGGGYTF	TRBV6-2/TRBV6-3	NA	once	13	TRBJ1-2
TGTGCCAGTAGTACGCCCGGGACAGGGAAAAACTATGGCTACACCTTC	CASSTPGTGKNYGYTF	TRBV19	TRBD1	NA	16	TRBJ1-2
TGCAGTGCTAGTATGGTAGCGGGAGTCTCCAATGAGCAGTTCTTC	CSASMVAGVSNEQFF	TRBV20-1	TRBD2	NA	15	TRBJ2-1
TGTGCCTGGGGGCAGCGTGAAGCTTTCTTT	CAWGQREAFF	TRBV30	NA	few	10	TRBJ1-1
TGCGCCAGCAGCCAAGATCAGGGACAGAACTATGGCTACACCTTC	CASSQDQGQNYGYTF	TRBV4-1	TRBD1	NA	15	TRBJ1-2
TGCAGTGCTAGTGAGGGCCGCAACAATGAGCAGTTCTTC	CSASEGRNNEQFF	TRBV20-1	NA	NA	13	TRBJ2-1
TGTGCCAGCAGCCAAACAGGGGGCCAGAACACTGAAGCTTTCTTT	CASSQTGGQNTEAFF	TRBV3-1/TRBV3-2	TRBD1	NA	15	TRBJ1-1